A selection of T cell receptor beta chains follows, all from one sample in a study of blood T cell repertoires in COVID-19. Measured with immunoSEQ multiplex PCR; TCRdb has only the in-frame clones, and not every one. The table has under 250,000 clones, around nine tenths seen once. The material sequenced was peripheral blood. The receptors derive from a woman aged 60 to 75 with acute or convalescent COVID-19. Both conserved end residues are part of each CDR3. Fields, in order: V gene, J gene, clone size, CDR3 protein. Some rows have no size entry. The others give once, few or many, or a class for an expanded clone.

>TRBV28|TRBJ1-2|.
CASSGSQRNYGYTF
>TRBV5-1|TRBJ2-1|.
CASSLDVSSGGNYNEQFF
>TRBV23-1|TRBJ2-4|.
CASSHNRDSLAKNIQYF
>TRBV5-1|TRBJ2-5|.
CASSWGERQVIETQYF
>TRBV28|TRBJ2-2|.
CASSLPGQGASGELFF
>TRBV14|TRBJ1-2|.
CASSQDLRVYGYTF
>TRBV25-1|TRBJ1-2|.
CASSEEGTRQGLLWGYTF
>TRBV7-2|TRBJ1-1|.
CASSAQGGNTEAFF
>TRBV19|TRBJ1-1|.
CASSMETGTRMNTEAFF
>TRBV6-5|TRBJ2-1|.
CASRRDPSSYNEQFF
>TRBV15|TRBJ2-1|.
CATSSTGGSYNGQFF
>TRBV19|TRBJ1-2|.
CASRRETNYGYTF
>TRBV27|TRBJ1-1|.
CASSFAPEAVEAFF
>TRBV19|TRBJ2-3|few
CASSTTPPGGWVDTQYF
>TRBV24-1|TRBJ2-1|.
CATSDPGQGAGEQFF
>TRBV6-2/TRBV6-3|TRBJ1-2|.
CASSFSDGYTF
>TRBV5-1|TRBJ2-5|few
CASSLTGLATQETQYF
>TRBV5-4|TRBJ1-2|.
CASSSPTGGESYGYTF
>TRBV5-1|TRBJ2-5|.
CASSFRETQYF
>TRBV27|TRBJ2-1|.
CASSTLAGQGEQFF
>TRBV13|TRBJ2-5|.
CASSRGAGQETQYF
>TRBV5-1|TRBJ2-4|.
CASSAGLAGPRNIQYF